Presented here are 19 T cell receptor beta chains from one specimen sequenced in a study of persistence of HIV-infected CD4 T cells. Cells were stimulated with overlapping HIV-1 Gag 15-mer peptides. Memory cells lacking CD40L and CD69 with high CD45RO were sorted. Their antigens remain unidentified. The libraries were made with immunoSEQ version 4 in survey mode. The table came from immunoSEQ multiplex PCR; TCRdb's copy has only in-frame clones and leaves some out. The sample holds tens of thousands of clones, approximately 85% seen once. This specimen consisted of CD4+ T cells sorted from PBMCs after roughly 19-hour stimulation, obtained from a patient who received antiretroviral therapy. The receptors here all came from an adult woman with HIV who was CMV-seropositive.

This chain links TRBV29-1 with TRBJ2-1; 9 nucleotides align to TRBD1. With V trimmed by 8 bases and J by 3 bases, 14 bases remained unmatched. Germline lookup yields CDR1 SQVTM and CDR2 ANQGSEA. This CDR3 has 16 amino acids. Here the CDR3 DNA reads TGCAGCTCCGACATGCTTCCGGGACAGGGCTACAATGAGCAGTTCTTC. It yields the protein CSSDMLPGQGYNEQFF.

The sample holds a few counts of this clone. Here the CDR3 reads CASSASGTSADTQYF. CDR3 sequence (DNA): TGTGCCAGTAGTGCATCCGGGACATCGGCAGATACGCAGTATTTT. The chain joins TRBV19 to TRBJ2-3; possibly TRBD1 for D (6 bases). V dropped 5 bases and J dropped 4 bases, with 16 bases sitting between them. The CDR3 is 15 amino acids. Germline V lookup: CDR1 LNHDA, CDR2 SQIVND (reference sequence).

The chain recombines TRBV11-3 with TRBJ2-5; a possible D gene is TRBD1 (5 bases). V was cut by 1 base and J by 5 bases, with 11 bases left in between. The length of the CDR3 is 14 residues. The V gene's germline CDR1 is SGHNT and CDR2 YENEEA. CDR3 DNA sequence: TGTGCCAGCAGCTTAGTTTCCAGGGTTGAGACCCAGTACTTC. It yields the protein CASSLVSRVETQYF.

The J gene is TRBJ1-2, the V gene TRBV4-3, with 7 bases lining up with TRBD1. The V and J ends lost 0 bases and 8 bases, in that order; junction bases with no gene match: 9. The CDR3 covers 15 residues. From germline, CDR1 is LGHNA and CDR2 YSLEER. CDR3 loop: CASSQEVQGRDGYTF. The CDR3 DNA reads TGCGCCAGCAGCCAAGAGGTACAGGGGAGGGACGGCTACACCTTC.

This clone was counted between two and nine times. CDR3 residues: CASSRGGTYNEQFF. DNA of the CDR3: TGCGCCAGCAGCCGAGGGGGGACTTACAATGAGCAGTTCTTC. The V and J genes are TRBV5-1 and TRBJ2-1; either TRBD1 or TRBD2 may supply D (6 bases each). Germline V gene sequence: CDR1 SGHRS, CDR2 YFSETQ. This CDR3 has 14 residues. Trimming pared 4 bases from V and 4 bases from J, leaving 12 bases between.

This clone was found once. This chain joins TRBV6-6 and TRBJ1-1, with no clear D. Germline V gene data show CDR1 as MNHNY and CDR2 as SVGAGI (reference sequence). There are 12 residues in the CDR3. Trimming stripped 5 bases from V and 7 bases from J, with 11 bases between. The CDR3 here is CASSTYRNEAFF. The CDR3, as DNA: TGTGCCAGCAGTACGTACCGGAATGAAGCTTTCTTT.

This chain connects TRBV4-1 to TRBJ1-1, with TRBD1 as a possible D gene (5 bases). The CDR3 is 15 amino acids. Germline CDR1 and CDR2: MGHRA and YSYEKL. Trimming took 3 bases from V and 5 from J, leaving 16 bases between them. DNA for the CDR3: TGCGCCAGCAGCCAGGCTTTCCGGGGGAGGACTGAAGCTTTCTTT. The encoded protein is CASSQAFRGRTEAFF.

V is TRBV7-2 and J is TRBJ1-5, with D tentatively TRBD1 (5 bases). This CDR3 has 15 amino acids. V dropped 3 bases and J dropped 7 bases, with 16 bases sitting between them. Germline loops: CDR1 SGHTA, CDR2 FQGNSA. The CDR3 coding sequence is TGTGCCAGCAGCTTGGACACAGGTCAGCCCCAGCCCCAGCATTTT. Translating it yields CASSLDTGQPQPQHF.

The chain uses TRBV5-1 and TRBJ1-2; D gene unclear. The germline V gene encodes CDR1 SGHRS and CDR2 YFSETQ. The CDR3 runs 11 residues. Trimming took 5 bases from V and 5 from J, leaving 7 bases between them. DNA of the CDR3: TGCGCCAGCAGTTCAGAGTATGGCTACACCTTC. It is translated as CASSSEYGYTF.

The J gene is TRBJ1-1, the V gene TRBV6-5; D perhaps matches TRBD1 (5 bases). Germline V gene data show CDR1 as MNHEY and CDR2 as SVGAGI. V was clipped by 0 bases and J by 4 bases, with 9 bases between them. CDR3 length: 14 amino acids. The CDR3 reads CASSYSTGTTEAFF. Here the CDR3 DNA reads TGTGCCAGCAGTTACTCGACGGGGACCACTGAAGCTTTCTTT.

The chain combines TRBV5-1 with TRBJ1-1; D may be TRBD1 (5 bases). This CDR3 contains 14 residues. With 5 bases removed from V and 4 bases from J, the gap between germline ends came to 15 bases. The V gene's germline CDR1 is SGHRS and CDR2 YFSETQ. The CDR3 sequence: CASRIDWGSTEAFF. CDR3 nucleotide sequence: TGCGCCAGCAGGATCGATTGGGGGAGCACTGAAGCTTTCTTT.

This CDR3 reads CAGGSGGPNEQFF. The CDR3 coding sequence is TGTGCCGGGGGTAGCGGAGGCCCCAATGAGCAGTTCTTC. V gene TRBV7-9 combines with J gene TRBJ2-1; possibly TRBD2 for D (6 bases). The CDR3 extends over 13 amino acids. V was pared by 11 bases and J by 6 bases, with 17 bases between. Germline-derived CDR1 and CDR2 are SEHNR and FQNEAQ (reference sequence).

CDR3 nucleotide sequence: TGTGCCAGCTTACAGGGGGCTGGGACAGATACGCAGTATTTT. Translating gives CASLQGAGTDTQYF. This chain uses TRBV18 with TRBJ2-3; TRBD1 matches 9 bases. J gave up 3 bases and V 7 bases, and 5 bases lay outside the gene matches. The CDR3 sequence is 14 residues long. Germline V lookup: CDR1 KGHSH, CDR2 LQKENI.

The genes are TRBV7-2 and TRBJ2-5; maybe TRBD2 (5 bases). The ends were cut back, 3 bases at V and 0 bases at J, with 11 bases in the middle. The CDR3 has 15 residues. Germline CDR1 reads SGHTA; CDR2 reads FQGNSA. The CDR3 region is CASSFTSGNQETQYF. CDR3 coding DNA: TGTGCCAGCAGCTTCACTAGTGGGAACCAAGAGACCCAGTACTTC.

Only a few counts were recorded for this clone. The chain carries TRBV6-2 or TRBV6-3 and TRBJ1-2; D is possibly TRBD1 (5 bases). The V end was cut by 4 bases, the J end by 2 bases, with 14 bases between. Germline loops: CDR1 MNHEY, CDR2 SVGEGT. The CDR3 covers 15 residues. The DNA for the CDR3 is TGTGCCAGCAGTTCGAATTGGGGGAAAAACTATGGCTACACCTTC. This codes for CASSSNWGKNYGYTF.

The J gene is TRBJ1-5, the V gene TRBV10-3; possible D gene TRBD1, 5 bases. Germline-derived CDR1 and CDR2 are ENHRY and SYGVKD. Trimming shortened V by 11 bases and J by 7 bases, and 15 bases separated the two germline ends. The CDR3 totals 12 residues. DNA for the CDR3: TGTGCCTCCAGTAGTGGGGGGCAGCCCCAGCATTTT. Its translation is CASSSGGQPQHF.

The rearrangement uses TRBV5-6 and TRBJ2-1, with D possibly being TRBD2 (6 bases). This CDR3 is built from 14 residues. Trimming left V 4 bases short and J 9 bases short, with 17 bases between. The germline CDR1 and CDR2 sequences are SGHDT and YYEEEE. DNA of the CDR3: TGTGCCAGCAGCCAATTCCAAGGACTAAGTGAGCAGTTCTTC. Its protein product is CASSQFQGLSEQFF.

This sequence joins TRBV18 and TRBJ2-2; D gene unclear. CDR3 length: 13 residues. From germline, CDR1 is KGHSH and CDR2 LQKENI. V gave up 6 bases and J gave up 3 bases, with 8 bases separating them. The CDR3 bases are TGTGCCAGCTCCCTTAAAGACACCGGGGAGCTGTTTTTT. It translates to CASSLKDTGELFF. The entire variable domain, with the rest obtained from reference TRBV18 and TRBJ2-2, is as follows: NAGVMQNPRHLVRRRGQEARLRCSPMKGHSHVYWYRQLPEEGLKFMVYLQKENIIDESGMPKERFSAEFPKEGPSILRIQQVVRGDSAAYFCASSLKDTGELFFGEGSRLTVL.

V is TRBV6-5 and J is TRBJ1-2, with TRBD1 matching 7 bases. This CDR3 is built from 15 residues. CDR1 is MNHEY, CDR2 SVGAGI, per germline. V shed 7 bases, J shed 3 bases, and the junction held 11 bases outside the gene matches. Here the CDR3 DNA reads TGTGCCAGCATTACTATCTCCGGGACAGACTATGGCTACACCTTC. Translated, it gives CASITISGTDYGYTF.